The present entry profiles one TCR beta chain with its context. Its specificity is unknown. This entry is derived from a study of T cells in Graves' hyperthyroidism and ophthalmopathy. Across the whole study: Staff took peripheral blood when the initial diagnosis was made, before any treatment began.

It was RNA transcripts that yielded the amplified TCR beta CDR3 regions. A set of HTBI primers served as the primers for a first-round RT-PCR of the TCR CDR3. TCRdb fed the multiplex PCR reads into MiXCR, producing one record per CDR3 protein. This table has over 150,000 distinct CDR3 sequences, over 15% appearing once. A patient was excluded if there was uncontrolled infection, other autoimmune disease, pregnancy or lactation. This CDR3 is 12 amino acids long. V shed 9 bases and J 7 bases; nucleotides not matched to a gene: 3. The germline V gene encodes CDR1 MNHEY and CDR2 SVGEGT. Study-wide findings and caveats: Also found in blood were most expanded thyroid clonotypes above 0.001.

The chain combines TRBV6-2 or TRBV6-3 with TRBJ2-1; 10 bases are shared with TRBD2. This TCR came from a woman between 50 and 59 years old with Graves' hyperthyroidism. The sample was blood. The CDR3: CASSGGMNEQFF. The CDR3 region has the DNA TGTGCCAGTAGCGGGGGGATGAATGAGCAGTTCTTC.